This TCR beta chain was observed in a study of blood T cell repertoires in COVID-19. Across the study: The samples span acute and convalescent COVID-19 from the United States, Italy and Spain. Sources were T cells, B-cell-depleted T cells, or PBMCs; the material itself was cDNA or gDNA.

Germline V lookup: CDR1 LNHDA, CDR2 SQIVND (reference sequence). With 5 bases removed from V and 11 bases from J, the gap between germline ends came to 18 bases. The CDR3 loop spans 14 amino acids. Profiling relied on immunoSEQ multiplex PCR, and the TCRdb table lists in-frame clones only, not all of them. The data contain about 220,000 clones, 75% to 90% of them singletons. This rearrangement joins TRBV19 to TRBJ1-4; D perhaps matches TRBD1 (6 bases). The clonotype was recovered from a man aged 25 to 45 who had recovered from COVID-19. The material sequenced was peripheral blood. The CDR3 DNA reads TGTGCCAGTAGTCCCTGGGGGCTTCAGGGGAAACTGTTTTTT. Translated, it gives CASSPWGLQGKLFF.